Described below is a single TCR beta chain sequence and its context. Its antigen is not known. This specimen belongs to a study of blood T cells in healthy people across ages. Whole-study findings and limits: Long-lived donors exceeded aged donors in naive CD4+ cells and diversity.

Total RNA, at least 6 micrograms per sample, was extracted from PBMCs. The V segment lost 1 base and the J segment 7 bases; nucleotides outside the gene matches: 7. The CDR3 contains 15 residues. Germline V gene sequence: CDR1 SGHRS, CDR2 YFSETQ. Then a second PCR, running roughly 7 to 11 cycles, was carried out with a sample-barcoded 5' primer and a J-beta primer mix. TCRdb passed the 5' RACE reads through MiXCR, listing each CDR3 protein once. The sample lists over 600,000 distinct CDR3 sequences; roughly 46% were seen once. The rearrangement joins TRBV5-1 to TRBJ2-5, with 10 bases lining up with TRBD2. The TCR was taken from a man older than 75 in good health. The sample comprised blood. The CDR3 protein is CASSLTGTSDGTQYF. The CDR3 coding sequence is TGCGCCAGCAGCTTGACCGGGACTAGCGATGGGACCCAGTACTTC.